These 19 T cell receptor beta chains originate from one sample sequenced in a study of T cells in women clearing cervical HPV infection. Clones were read by immunoSEQ multiplex PCR, and TCRdb kept only the in-frame ones, dropping some. The sample totals under 30,000 clones. The sequenced sample consisted of blood buffy coat. These receptor sequences come from a woman aged 18 to 75 with a cervical HPV16 infection that either progressed to CIN3+ or cleared (not recorded which).

On this clone: The CDR3 end is not reached by the read, which stops 3 residues before it; the germline J gene fills it in. V is TRBV5-4 and J is TRBJ2-7; D is uncertain. The CDR3 sequence is 14 residues long. The germline V and J ends were trimmed by 1 base and 0 bases, with 8 bases remaining between them. Germline V gene data show CDR1 as SGHNT and CDR2 as YYREEE (reference sequence). CDR3 DNA, as far as it was read: TGTGCCAGCAGCTTGCGGTACAGCTCCTACGAG. It encodes CASSLRYSSYE. The complete CDR3 protein is CASSLRYSSYEQYF.

Partial CDR3 DNA: TGTGCCAGCAGCTTGGGACCCCGAGGGGAGACC. Residues: CASSLGPRGET. The entire CDR3 protein is CASSLGPRGETQYF. V is TRBV5-4 and J is TRBJ2-5, with a possible D match to TRBD2 (5 bases). The read comes to an end 3 residues before the CDR3 does, leaving the germline J gene to fill in the end. V lost 0 bases and J 5 bases, leaving 11 bases between the germline ends. CDR1 SGHNT and CDR2 YYREEE come from the germline V gene (reference sequence). This CDR3 region has 14 residues.

A note on this clone: The CDR3 end is not reached by the read, which stops 3 residues before it; the germline J gene fills it in. The J gene is TRBJ1-2, the V gene TRBV5-1; TRBD1 matches at 8 bases. The CDR3 is 15 residues long. J was trimmed by 3 bases and V by 4 bases; bases with no gene match: 8. Germline V lookup: CDR1 SGHRS, CDR2 YFSETQ. The DNA read from the CDR3 is TGCGCCAGCAGCGCAACGGGACAGGTTTACTATGGC. Translated: CASSATGQVYYG. The full CDR3 protein reads CASSATGQVYYGYTF.

A remark on this clone: The sequence runs out 3 residues before the end of the CDR3; the remainder is reconstructed from the germline J gene. The chain carries TRBV2 and TRBJ1-5; perhaps TRBD1 as D (5 bases). The germline V and J ends were trimmed by 3 bases and 4 bases, with 10 bases remaining between them. From germline, CDR1 is SNHLY and CDR2 FYNNEI. The CDR3 spans 14 residues. CDR3 bases read: TGTGCCAGCAGTGAGTACAGGAGTAATCAGCCC. Protein sequence: CASSEYRSNQP. The CDR3 in full is CASSEYRSNQPQHF.

Notes on this clone: The read ends 3 residues early relative to the CDR3; the germline J gene fills the gap. The V gene is TRBV5-1, the J gene TRBJ1-2, with D unresolved. Deletions cut 0 bases from V and 5 bases from J, with 5 bases between. The CDR3 is 12 residues long. Per the germline V gene, CDR1 is SGHRS and CDR2 is YFSETQ. The CDR3 loop is CASSLAGYGYTF. The CDR3 DNA, read in part, is TGCGCCAGCAGCTTGGCCGGGTATGGC.

Regarding this clone: The read halts 3 residues ahead of the CDR3 end, with the missing end drawn from the germline J gene. The chain uses TRBV5-1 and TRBJ2-5, with 12 bases identical to TRBD2. The CDR3 is 17 residues long. Per the germline V gene, CDR1 is SGHRS and CDR2 is YFSETQ. The trim removed 0 bases at V and 5 bases at J, leaving 8 bases unmatched. The DNA read from the CDR3 is TGCGCCAGCAGCTTGGCACGGCTAGCGGGAGGGCTGGAGACC. As protein: CASSLARLAGGLET. The whole CDR3 is CASSLARLAGGLETQYF.

For this clone: From the germline J gene comes the end of the CDR3, since the read stops 3 residues before it. V usage is TRBV6-2 or TRBV6-3 and J usage is TRBJ1-2; D is perhaps TRBD1 (5 bases). CDR3 length: 17 amino acids. The germline V gene encodes CDR1 MNHEY and CDR2 SVGEGT. The DNA read from the CDR3 is TGTGCCAGCAGTTTAATGATGGGACTAGCGGGGGGGAACGAC. This translates into CASSLMMGLAGGND. The full CDR3 protein reads CASSLMMGLAGGNDYTF.

About this clone itself: The CDR3 is cut off 3 residues early in the read; its end comes from the germline J gene. The chain combines TRBV27 with TRBJ2-7; D is perhaps TRBD2 (6 bases). The germline CDR1 and CDR2 sequences are MNHEY and SMNVEV (reference sequence). The CDR3 runs to 15 residues. Trimming removed 5 bases from V and 3 bases from J, with 17 bases in between. This CDR3 is CASSVDRGIFYEQYF. The CDR3 bases that were read are TGTGCCAGCAGTGTAGACCGGGGGATATTCTACGAG.

On this clone: The read halts 3 residues ahead of the CDR3 end, with the missing end drawn from the germline J gene. V usage is TRBV18 and J usage is TRBJ2-2; no firm D call. Germline-derived CDR1 and CDR2 are KGHSH and LQKENI. The CDR3 has 15 residues. The CDR3 protein is CASSPMGQVNEKLFF. The sequenced CDR3 bases are TGTGCCAGCTCACCAATGGGCCAGGTCAACGAAAAG.

Concerning this clone itself: The CDR3 end is not reached by the read, which stops 3 residues before it; the germline J gene fills it in. The chain uses TRBV7-9 and TRBJ1-2; the D gene is possibly TRBD1 (6 bases). V gave up 0 bases and J gave up 4 bases, with 12 bases separating them. This CDR3 contains 15 residues. From germline, CDR1 is SEHNR and CDR2 FQNEAQ (reference sequence). CDR3 DNA, as far as it was read: TGTGCCAGCAGCTTAGCGCACAGGGAGGGCTATGGC. It yields the protein CASSLAHREGYG. The whole CDR3 protein reads CASSLAHREGYGYTF.

On this clone: The read halts 3 residues ahead of the CDR3 end, with the missing end drawn from the germline J gene. The chain couples TRBV10-3 to TRBJ1-1; D gene uncertain. Germline loops: CDR1 ENHRY, CDR2 SYGVKD. Between the trimmed V and J ends, which lost 4 bases and 2 bases, there was a span of 8 bases. This CDR3 is built from 13 residues. Incomplete CDR3 DNA: TGTGCCATCAGTGCCCAGAGTAACACTGAA. This sequence encodes CAISAQSNTE. The entire CDR3 sequence reads CAISAQSNTEAFF.

To note about this clone: The CDR3 extends 3 residues past the end of the read, so its final part is completed from the germline J gene. This sequence joins TRBV10-1 and TRBJ1-1, with D possibly matching TRBD1 (5 bases). CDR1 is WNHNN, CDR2 SYGVQD, per germline (reference sequence). This CDR3 has 13 residues. Trimming took off 0 bases at V and 4 bases at J, with 6 bases between the two ends. CDR3: CASSESRGTEAFF. The sequenced part of the CDR3 DNA is TGCGCCAGCAGTGAGTCGAGGGGCACTGAA.

As to this clone: The missing CDR3 end, 3 residues past where the read stops, is filled in from the germline J gene. V usage is TRBV19 and J usage is TRBJ2-7; 7 positions agree with TRBD2. Trimming cost V 5 bases and J 2 bases; bases outside gene matches: 6. CDR1 and CDR2 from the germline V gene are LNHDA and SQIVND (reference sequence). The CDR3 sequence is 14 residues long. The covered CDR3 bases are TGTGCCAGTAGTGAGACGGGGGGACCCTACGAG. It is translated as CASSETGGPYE. The full CDR3 is CASSETGGPYEQYF.

Regarding this clone: The sequence runs out 3 residues before the end of the CDR3; the remainder is reconstructed from the germline J gene. This chain connects TRBV20-1 to TRBJ2-1; 8 bases line up with TRBD2. The CDR3 has 15 residues. Germline values: CDR1 DFQATT, CDR2 SNEGSKA (reference sequence). The J segment lost 2 bases and the V segment lost 6 bases, leaving 9 bases of the junction unmatched. This CDR3 is CSARLLLAAYNEQFF. Partial CDR3 DNA: TGCAGTGCAAGGTTATTACTAGCGGCCTACAATGAG.

Worth noting for this clone: The CDR3 end lies 3 residues beyond the end of the read and is filled in from the germline J gene. The genes are TRBV20-1 and TRBJ2-7; 7 bases match TRBD2. From germline, CDR1 is DFQATT and CDR2 SNEGSKA (reference sequence). The CDR3 sequence is 15 residues long. The V gene end was trimmed by 5 bases and the J gene end by 1 base; junction bases not matched to a gene: 11. The CDR3 DNA, read in part, is TGCAGTGCTCTCGAAGGAGGGACTAAGTCCTACGAG. As protein: CSALEGGTKSYE. The CDR3 in full is CSALEGGTKSYEQYF.

With regard to this clone: The DNA ends 3 residues before the CDR3 does, and the rest of the CDR3 is filled in from the germline J gene. The chain employs TRBV7-9 and TRBJ2-2; 10 positions agree with TRBD1. The CDR3 length is 15 residues. Germline CDR1 and CDR2: SEHNR and FQNEAQ (reference sequence). Incomplete CDR3 DNA: TGTGCCAGCAGCCCCGGACAGGGGGTAAAAGAAAAG. Translating it yields CASSPGQGVKEK. The whole CDR3 protein reads CASSPGQGVKEKLFF.

Incomplete CDR3 DNA: TGCGCCAGCAGCCCCCTACCGGGACAGGGGGCGGGGGAGACG. It translates to CASSPLPGQGAGET. Given in full, the CDR3 is CASSPLPGQGAGETQYF. The rearrangement links TRBV5-1 to TRBJ2-3; 12 bases are a match to TRBD1. Coverage ceases 3 residues before the CDR3 finishes, and the germline J gene fills in the end. The CDR3 has 17 residues. Germline CDR1 reads SGHRS; CDR2 reads YFSETQ.

As regards this clone: The read stops 3 residues short of the end of the CDR3; the missing end is completed from the germline J gene. This rearrangement joins TRBV19 to TRBJ2-1; 14 positions match TRBD2. The germline CDR1 and CDR2 sequences are LNHDA and SQIVND (reference sequence). This CDR3 comprises 17 residues. The V and J ends lost 5 bases and 7 bases, in that order; junction bases with no gene match: 10. The CDR3 sequence: CASSAGRLAGGLNEQFF. The CDR3 DNA, read in part, is TGTGCCAGTAGTGCCGGGCGACTAGCGGGGGGGCTAAATGAG.

About this clone: The CDR3 end lies 3 residues beyond the end of the read and is filled in from the germline J gene. The rearrangement joins TRBV11-2 to TRBJ1-1; D remains unclear. CDR1 and CDR2 (germline): SGHAT, FQNNGV. The CDR3 runs 13 residues. With 1 base removed from V and 3 bases from J, the gap between germline ends came to 6 bases. CDR3 protein: CASSLGAYTEAFF. CDR3 DNA (partial): TGTGCCAGCAGCTTAGGAGCCTACACTGAA.